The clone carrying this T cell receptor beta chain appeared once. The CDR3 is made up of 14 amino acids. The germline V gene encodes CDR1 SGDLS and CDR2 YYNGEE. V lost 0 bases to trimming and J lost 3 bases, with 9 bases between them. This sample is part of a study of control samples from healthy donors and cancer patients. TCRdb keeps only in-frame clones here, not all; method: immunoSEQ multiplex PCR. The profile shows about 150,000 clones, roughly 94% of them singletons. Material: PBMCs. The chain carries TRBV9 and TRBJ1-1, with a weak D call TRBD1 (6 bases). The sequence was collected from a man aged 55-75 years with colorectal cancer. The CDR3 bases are TGTGCCAGCAGCGTAGAGGGGGGCTACACTGAAGCTTTCTTT. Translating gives CASSVEGGYTEAFF.